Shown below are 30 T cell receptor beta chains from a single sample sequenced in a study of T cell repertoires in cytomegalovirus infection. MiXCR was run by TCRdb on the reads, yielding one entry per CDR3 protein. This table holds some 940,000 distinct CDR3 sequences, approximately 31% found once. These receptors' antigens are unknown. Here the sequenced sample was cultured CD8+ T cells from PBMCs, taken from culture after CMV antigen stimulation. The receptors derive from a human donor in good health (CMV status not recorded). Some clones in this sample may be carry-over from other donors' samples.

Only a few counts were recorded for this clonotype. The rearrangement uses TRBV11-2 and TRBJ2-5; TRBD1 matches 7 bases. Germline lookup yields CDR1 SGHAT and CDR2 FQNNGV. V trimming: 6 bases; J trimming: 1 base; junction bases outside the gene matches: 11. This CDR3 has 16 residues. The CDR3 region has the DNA TGTGCCAGCAGTTTTCGACAGGGTTTGGGCCAAGAGACCCAGTACTTC. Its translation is CASSFRQGLGQETQYF.

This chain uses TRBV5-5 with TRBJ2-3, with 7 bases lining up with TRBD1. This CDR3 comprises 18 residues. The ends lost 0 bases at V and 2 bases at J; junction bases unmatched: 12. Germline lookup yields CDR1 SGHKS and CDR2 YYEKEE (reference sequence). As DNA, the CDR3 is TGTGCCAGCAGCTTGGGATATTATCCGGGACAGCACACAGATACGCAGTATTTT. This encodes CASSLGYYPGQHTDTQYF.

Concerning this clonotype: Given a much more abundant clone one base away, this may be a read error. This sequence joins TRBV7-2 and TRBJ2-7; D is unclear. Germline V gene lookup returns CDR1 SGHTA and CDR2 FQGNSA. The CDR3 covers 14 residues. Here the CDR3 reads CASSPRALSYKQYF. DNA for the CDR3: TGTGCCAGCAGCCCGAGAGCTCTATCCTACAAGCAGTACTTC.

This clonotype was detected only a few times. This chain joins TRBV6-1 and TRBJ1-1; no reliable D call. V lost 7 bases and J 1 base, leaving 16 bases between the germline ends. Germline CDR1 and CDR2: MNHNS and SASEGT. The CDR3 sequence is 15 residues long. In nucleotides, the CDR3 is TGTGCCAGCACCAAAACTCGGGGTGGGAACACTGAAGCTTTCTTT. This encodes CASTKTRGGNTEAFF.

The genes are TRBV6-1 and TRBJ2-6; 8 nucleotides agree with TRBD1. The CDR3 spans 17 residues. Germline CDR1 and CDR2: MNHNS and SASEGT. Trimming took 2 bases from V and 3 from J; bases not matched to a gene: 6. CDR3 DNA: TGTGCCAGCAGTGAACGTGACAGGGGCGGTGGGGCCAACGTCCTGACTTTC. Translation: CASSERDRGGGANVLTF.

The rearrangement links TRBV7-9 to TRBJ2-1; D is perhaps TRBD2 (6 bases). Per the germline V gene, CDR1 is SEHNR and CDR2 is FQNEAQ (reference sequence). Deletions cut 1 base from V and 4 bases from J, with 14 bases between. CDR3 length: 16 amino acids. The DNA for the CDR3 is TGTGCCAGCAGCTTAGTTGGGGGGACGGAATACAATGAGCAGTTCTTC. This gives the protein CASSLVGGTEYNEQFF.

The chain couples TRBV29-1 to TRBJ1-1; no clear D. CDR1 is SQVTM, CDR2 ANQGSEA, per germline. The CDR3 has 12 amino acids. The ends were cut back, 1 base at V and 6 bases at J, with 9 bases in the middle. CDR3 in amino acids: CSVEGGLAEAFF. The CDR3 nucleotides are TGCAGCGTTGAAGGGGGTTTGGCTGAAGCTTTCTTT.

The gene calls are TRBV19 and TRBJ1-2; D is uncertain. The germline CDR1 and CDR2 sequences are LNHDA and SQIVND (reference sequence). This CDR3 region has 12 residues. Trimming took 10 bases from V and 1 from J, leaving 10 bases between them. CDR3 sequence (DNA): TGTGCCACGGAGAGCTTTAACTATGGCTACACCTTC. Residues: CATESFNYGYTF. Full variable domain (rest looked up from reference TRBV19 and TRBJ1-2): DGGITQSPKYLFRKEGQNVTLSCEQNLNHDAMYWYRQDPGQGLRLIYYSQIVNDFQKGDIAEGYSVSREKKESFPLTVTSAQKNPTAFYLCATESFNYGYTFGSGTRLTVV.

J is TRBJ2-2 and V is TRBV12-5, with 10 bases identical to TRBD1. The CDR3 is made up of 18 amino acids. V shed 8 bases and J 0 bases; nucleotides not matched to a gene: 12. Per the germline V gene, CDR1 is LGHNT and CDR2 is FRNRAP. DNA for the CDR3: TGTGCTAGTAGCAAAGACAGGGGGCGTCTAACGAACACCGGGGAGCTGTTTTTT. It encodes CASSKDRGRLTNTGELFF.

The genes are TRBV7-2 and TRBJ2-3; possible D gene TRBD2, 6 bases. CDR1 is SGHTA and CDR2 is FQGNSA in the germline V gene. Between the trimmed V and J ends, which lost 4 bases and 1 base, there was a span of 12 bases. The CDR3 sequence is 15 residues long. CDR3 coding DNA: TGTGCCAGCAGCTCTACGCGGGGAGGCACAGATACGCAGTATTTT. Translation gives CASSSTRGGTDTQYF.

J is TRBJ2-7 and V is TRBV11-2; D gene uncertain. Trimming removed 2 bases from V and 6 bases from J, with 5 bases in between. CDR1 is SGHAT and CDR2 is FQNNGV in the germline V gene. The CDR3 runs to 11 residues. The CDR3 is CASSLSPEQYF. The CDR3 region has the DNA TGTGCCAGCAGCTTATCACCCGAGCAGTACTTC. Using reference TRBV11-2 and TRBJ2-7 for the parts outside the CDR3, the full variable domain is EAGVAQSPRYKIIEKRQSVAFWCNPISGHATLYWYQQILGQGPKLLIQFQNNGVVDDSQLPKDRFSAERLKGVDSTLKIQPAKLEDSAVYLCASSLSPEQYFGPGTRLTVT.

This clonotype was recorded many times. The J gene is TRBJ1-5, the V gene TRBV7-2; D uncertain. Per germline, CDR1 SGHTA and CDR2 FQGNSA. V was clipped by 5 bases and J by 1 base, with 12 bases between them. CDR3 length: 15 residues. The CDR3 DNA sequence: TGTGCCAGCAGCCGCTCTTTTTGGAGCAATCAGCCCCAGCATTTT. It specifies CASSRSFWSNQPQHF.

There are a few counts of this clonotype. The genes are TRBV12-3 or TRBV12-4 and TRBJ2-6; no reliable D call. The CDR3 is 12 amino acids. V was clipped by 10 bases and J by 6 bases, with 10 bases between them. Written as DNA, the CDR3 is TGTGCCATAAAGCAGGCGGCCAACGTCCTGACTTTC. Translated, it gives CAIKQAANVLTF.

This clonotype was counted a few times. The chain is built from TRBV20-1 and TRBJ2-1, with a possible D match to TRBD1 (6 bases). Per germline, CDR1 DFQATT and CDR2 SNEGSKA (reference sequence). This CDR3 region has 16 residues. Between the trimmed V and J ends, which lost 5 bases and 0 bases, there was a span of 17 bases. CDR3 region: CSAFPQGKSSYNEQFF. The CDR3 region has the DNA TGCAGTGCTTTCCCGCAGGGGAAAAGCTCCTACAATGAGCAGTTCTTC.

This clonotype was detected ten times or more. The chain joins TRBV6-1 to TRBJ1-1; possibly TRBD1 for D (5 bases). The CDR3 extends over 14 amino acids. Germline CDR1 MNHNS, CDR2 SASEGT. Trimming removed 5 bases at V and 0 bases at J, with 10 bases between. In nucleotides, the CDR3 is TGTGCCAGCAGTCAGGGACGGCTGAACACTGAAGCTTTCTTT. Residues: CASSQGRLNTEAFF.

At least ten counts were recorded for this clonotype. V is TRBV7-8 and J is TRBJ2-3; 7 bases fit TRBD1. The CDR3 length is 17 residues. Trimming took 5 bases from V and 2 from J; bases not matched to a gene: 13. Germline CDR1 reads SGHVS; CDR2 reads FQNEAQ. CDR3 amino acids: CASSASKGASLTDTQYF. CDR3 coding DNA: TGTGCCAGCAGCGCCTCTAAGGGGGCCTCCCTCACAGATACGCAGTATTTT.

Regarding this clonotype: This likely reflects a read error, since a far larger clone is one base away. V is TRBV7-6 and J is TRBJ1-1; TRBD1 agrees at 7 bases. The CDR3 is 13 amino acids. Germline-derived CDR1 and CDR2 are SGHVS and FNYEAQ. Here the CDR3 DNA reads TGTGCCAACAGCCAGGGGGGGAACACTGAAGCTTTCTTT. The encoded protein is CANSQGGNTEAFF.

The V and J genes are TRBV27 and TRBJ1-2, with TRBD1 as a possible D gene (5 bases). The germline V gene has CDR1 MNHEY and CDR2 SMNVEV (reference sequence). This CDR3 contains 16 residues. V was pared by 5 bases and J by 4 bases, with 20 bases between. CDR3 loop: CASSGARGETFYGYTF. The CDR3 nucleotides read TGTGCCAGCAGTGGGGCCCGGGGAGAGACGTTCTATGGCTACACCTTC.

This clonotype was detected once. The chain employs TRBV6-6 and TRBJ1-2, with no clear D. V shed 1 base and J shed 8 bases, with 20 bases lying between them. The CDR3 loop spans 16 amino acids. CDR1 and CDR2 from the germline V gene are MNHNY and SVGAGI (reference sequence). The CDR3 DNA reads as TGTGCCAGCAGTTACTTAGGAGGCCCCTCCGGCGGAGGCTACACCTTC. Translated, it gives CASSYLGGPSGGGYTF.

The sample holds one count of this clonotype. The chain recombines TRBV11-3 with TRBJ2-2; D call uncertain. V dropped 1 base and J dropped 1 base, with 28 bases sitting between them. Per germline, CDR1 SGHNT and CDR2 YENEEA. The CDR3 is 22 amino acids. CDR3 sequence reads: CASSLGAPKGSEVLMNTGELFF. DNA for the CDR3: TGTGCCAGCAGCTTAGGAGCCCCAAAGGGTTCAGAAGTTTTGATGAACACCGGGGAGCTGTTTTTT.

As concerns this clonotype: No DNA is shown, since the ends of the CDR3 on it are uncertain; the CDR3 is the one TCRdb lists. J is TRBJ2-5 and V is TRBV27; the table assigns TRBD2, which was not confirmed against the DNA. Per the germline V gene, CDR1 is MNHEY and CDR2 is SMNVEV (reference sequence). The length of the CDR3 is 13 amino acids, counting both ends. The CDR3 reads CASSSSEEETQYF.

The CDR3 nucleotides read TGTGCCACTAAGGGGACAGGGGAAGGAGCTAACTATGGCTACACCTTC. It encodes CATKGTGEGANYGYTF. The V and J genes are TRBV2 and TRBJ1-2, with TRBD1 matching 10 bases. Germline CDR1 reads SNHLY; CDR2 reads FYNNEI. The CDR3 runs 16 residues. The junction had 11 bases not matched to a gene; V was cut back by 10 bases and J by 0 bases.

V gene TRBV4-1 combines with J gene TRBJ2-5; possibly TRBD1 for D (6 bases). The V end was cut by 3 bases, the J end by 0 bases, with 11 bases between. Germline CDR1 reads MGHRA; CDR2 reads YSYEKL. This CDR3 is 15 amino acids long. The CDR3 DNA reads TGCGCCAGCAGCCATCCCGGGACACACCAAGAGACCCAGTACTTC. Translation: CASSHPGTHQETQYF.

CDR3 sequence: CSVEDPNRAHEQYF. CDR3 bases: TGCAGCGTTGAAGATCCGAACAGGGCCCACGAGCAGTACTTC. The chain recombines TRBV29-1 with TRBJ2-7; tentative D call: TRBD1 (6 bases). This CDR3 has 14 amino acids. V gave up 0 bases and J gave up 5 bases, with 14 bases separating them. The V gene's germline CDR1 is SQVTM and CDR2 ANQGSEA.

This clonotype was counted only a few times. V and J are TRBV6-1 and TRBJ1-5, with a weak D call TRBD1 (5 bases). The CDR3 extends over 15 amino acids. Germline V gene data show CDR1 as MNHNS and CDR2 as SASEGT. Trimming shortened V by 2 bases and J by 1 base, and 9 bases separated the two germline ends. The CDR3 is CASSEQGESNQPQHF. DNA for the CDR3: TGTGCCAGCAGTGAACAGGGTGAAAGCAATCAGCCCCAGCATTTT.

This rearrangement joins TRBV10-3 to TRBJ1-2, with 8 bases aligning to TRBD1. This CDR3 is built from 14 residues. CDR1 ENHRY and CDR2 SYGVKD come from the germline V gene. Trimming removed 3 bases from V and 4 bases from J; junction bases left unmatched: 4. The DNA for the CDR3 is TGTGCCATCAGTGATGCAGGGACAGGCTATGGCTACACCTTC. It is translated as CAISDAGTGYGYTF.

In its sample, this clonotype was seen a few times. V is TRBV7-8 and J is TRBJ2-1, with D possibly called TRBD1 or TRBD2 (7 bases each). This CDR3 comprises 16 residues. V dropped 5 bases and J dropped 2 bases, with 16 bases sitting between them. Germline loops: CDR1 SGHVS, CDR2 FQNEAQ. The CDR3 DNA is TGTGCCAGCAGCCCAGGGGGGGGGGAGGCCTACAATGAGCAGTTCTTC. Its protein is CASSPGGGEAYNEQFF. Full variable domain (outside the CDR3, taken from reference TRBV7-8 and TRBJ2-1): GAGVSQSPRYKVAKRGQDVALRCDPISGHVSLFWYQQALGQGPEFLTYFQNEAQLDKSGLPSDRFFAERPEGSVSTLKIQRTQQEDSAVYLCASSPGGGEAYNEQFFGPGTRLTVL.

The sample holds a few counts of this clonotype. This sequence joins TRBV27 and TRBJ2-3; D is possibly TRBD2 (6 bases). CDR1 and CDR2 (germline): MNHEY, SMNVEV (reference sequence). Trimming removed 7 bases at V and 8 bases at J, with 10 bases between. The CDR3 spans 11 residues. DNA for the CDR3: TGTGCCAGCACCTTGGGGGGTACGCAGTATTTT. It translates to CASTLGGTQYF.

The DNA of the CDR3 is TGCGCCAGCAGCCAAGATGCCGGGACAGTTGGAAACACCATATATTTT. It codes for CASSQDAGTVGNTIYF. The chain has TRBV4-3 and TRBJ1-3, with 7 nucleotides matching TRBD1. The CDR3 spans 16 residues. With V trimmed by 0 bases and J by 3 bases, 5 bases remained unmatched. The V gene's germline CDR1 is LGHNA and CDR2 YSLEER.

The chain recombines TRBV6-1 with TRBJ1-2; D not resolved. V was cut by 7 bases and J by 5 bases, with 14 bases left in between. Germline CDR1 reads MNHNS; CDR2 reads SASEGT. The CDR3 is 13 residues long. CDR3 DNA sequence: TGTGCCAGCAAGGACCTTCTGGGTTATGGCTACACCTTC. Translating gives CASKDLLGYGYTF.